This T cell receptor (beta chain) derives from a study of blood T cell repertoires in COVID-19. Produced via immunoSEQ multiplex PCR; TCRdb's table is partial and in-frame only. Found here are about 250,000 clones, roughly nine tenths of them singletons; the top ten hold 3% to 4%. J lost 2 bases, V lost 3 bases, and 5 bases had no gene match. The CDR3 is 16 amino acids. The germline V gene has CDR1 SGHNT and CDR2 YYREEE (reference sequence). Specimen: PBMCs or T cells enriched from blood (not recorded which). The source of this sequence is a woman aged 25-40 years with acute COVID-19. The V gene is TRBV5-4, the J gene TRBJ1-5; TRBD1 matches 10 bases. CDR3: CASSSHGTGGNQPQHF. CDR3 in DNA: TGTGCCAGCAGCTCTCACGGGACAGGGGGCAATCAGCCCCAGCATTTT.